The rows below give T cell receptor beta chains drawn from one sample of a study of cytomegalovirus exposure and HLA in healthy donors. TCRdb's table, derived via immunoSEQ multiplex PCR, lists solely in-frame clones and lacks some. The table has 40,000 to 55,000 clones, less than 75% seen once. The sequenced sample consisted of PBMCs. The receptor set was obtained from a man in his 60s in good health and CMV-seropositive. CDR3s include the opening cysteine and the closing phenylalanine or tryptophan. A D gene is named only where the DNA matches it firmly. Expanded clones are given a class, and other clones once, few, many or no size at all.

.	TRBV28	TRBJ2-7	TRBD2	TGTGCCAGCAGCTCCACTAGCGGGAGGGCCAAAACCTACGAGCAGTACTTC	CASSSTSGRAKTYEQYF
.	TRBV30	TRBJ2-7	.	TGTGCCTGGAGTGTCGGGGGACCCCGGGGCGAGCAGTACTTC	CAWSVGGPRGEQYF
.	TRBV18	TRBJ1-2	.	TGTGCCAGCTCACCCAACAGGAACGTGGACTATGGCTACACCTTC	CASSPNRNVDYGYTF
.	TRBV5-1	TRBJ2-2	.	TGCGCCAGCAGCTTTACGGACACCGGGGAGCTGTTTTTT	CASSFTDTGELFF
few	TRBV29-1	TRBJ2-1	.	TGCAGCGTTGCCGGACAGCATGAGCAGTTCTTC	CSVAGQHEQFF
.	TRBV29-1	TRBJ1-1	TRBD1	TGCAGCGTGGAGAGGACAGGGGAAATGAACACTGAAGCTTTCTTT	CSVERTGEMNTEAFF
.	TRBV7-8	TRBJ1-1	.	TGTGCCAGCAGCTTAGGGTACAGTGAAGCTTTCTTT	CASSLGYSEAFF
.	TRBV5-1	TRBJ2-5	TRBD1	TGCGCCAGCAGCTTACCCGGGACAGGGTACCAAGAGACCCAGTACTTC	CASSLPGTGYQETQYF
few	TRBV5-5	TRBJ2-5	TRBD1	TGTGCCTCTCAGGGGGCCATACAAGAGACCCAGTACTTC	CASQGAIQETQYF
few	TRBV5-4	TRBJ1-2	.	TGTGCCAGCAGCCGATTGTCACAGGATCCTTATGGCTACACCTTC	CASSRLSQDPYGYTF
few	TRBV28	TRBJ2-1	TRBD1	TGTGCCATCCAAAGTCCCCCGGGACAGGGGGCAAATGAGCAGTTCTTC	CAIQSPPGQGANEQFF
.	TRBV7-2	TRBJ2-3	.	TGTGCCAGCAGCTTAGAGGTCAGGGTCCTCCCAGATACGCAGTATTTT	CASSLEVRVLPDTQYF
.	TRBV4-3	TRBJ2-1	.	TGCGCCAGCAGCCCTGGACTTTACAATGAGCAGTTCTTC	CASSPGLYNEQFF
.	TRBV9	TRBJ2-1	TRBD1	TGTGCCAGCAGCGCTCGGGACAGTACCTACAATGAGCAGTTCTTC	CASSARDSTYNEQFF
.	TRBV28	TRBJ1-4	TRBD1	TGTGCCAGCAGTTTTGGCGCAGGGGGCCTCGAAGCAGGTGAAAAACTGTTTTTT	CASSFGAGGLEAGEKLFF
.	TRBV5-6	TRBJ2-2	TRBD1	TGTGCCAGCAGGGATACAGGGGGTATTGGGGAGCTGTTTTTT	CASRDTGGIGELFF
few	TRBV28	TRBJ2-7	.	TGTGCCAGCCGACAGAACGGCTACGAGCAGTACTTC	CASRQNGYEQYF
few	TRBV12-2	TRBJ2-1	.	TGTGCAAGTCGCTCTCGACCCCGTCCGGGGTTGTCCTACAATGAGCAGTTCTTC	CASRSRPRPGLSYNEQFF
.	TRBV7-9	TRBJ2-2	.	TGTGCCAGCAGCGGGCGGAGGACAGATGACACCGGGGAGCTGTTTTTT	CASSGRRTDDTGELFF
.	TRBV27	TRBJ2-1	TRBD2	TGTGCCAGCAATTCCGGGACTAGCTTCTACAATGAGCAGTTCTTC	CASNSGTSFYNEQFF
once	TRBV28	TRBJ2-5	.	TGTGCCAGCAGTATGGGGGGTTATGAGACCCAGTACTTC	CASSMGGYETQYF
few	TRBV4-3	TRBJ2-3	TRBD2	TGCGCCAGCAGCCAAGGGGGGACTAGCGGGAGAGATACGCAGTATTTT	CASSQGGTSGRDTQYF
few	TRBV20-1	TRBJ1-1	.	TGCAGTGCTAGAGGGAGGAATGAAGCTTTCTTT	CSARGRNEAFF
.	TRBV4-3	TRBJ2-7	TRBD1	TGCGCCAGCAGCGGTGGGTACAGGGGGCCCTACGAGCAGTACTTC	CASSGGYRGPYEQYF
few	TRBV6-1	TRBJ2-5	.	TGTGCCAGCGACACAGGTTCCAGTGAGACCCAGTACTTC	CASDTGSSETQYF
few	TRBV2	TRBJ2-7	.	TGTGCCAGCAGGGGTTGGGAGCTTTCGGTTAACTACGAGCAGTACTTC	CASRGWELSVNYEQYF
once	TRBV19	TRBJ1-1	.	TGTGCCAGTAGTATACTACAGGAAGGTAACACTGAAGCTTTCTTT	CASSILQEGNTEAFF
.	TRBV6-1	TRBJ2-1	.	TGTGCCAGCACAACCACTACCGGCTCCTACAATGAGCAGTTCTTC	CASTTTTGSYNEQFF
.	TRBV28	TRBJ2-2	.	TGTGCCAGCAGGCGAAAGACTACTGCGAACACCGGGGAGCTGTTTTTT	CASRRKTTANTGELFF
.	TRBV7-9	TRBJ2-4	.	TGTGCCAGCAGCTTTCGGGGTCGGGACATTCAGTACTTC	CASSFRGRDIQYF
.	TRBV19	TRBJ1-3	TRBD1	TGTGCCAGTAGCTCCACAGGGGACAACACCATATATTTT	CASSSTGDNTIYF
once	TRBV5-6	TRBJ1-2	TRBD1	TGTGCCAGCAGGGAACGGACAGGGGAGCTCGGGGGCTACACCTTC	CASRERTGELGGYTF
.	TRBV7-2	TRBJ2-3	TRBD2	TGTGCCAGCAGCTTAGCCGGACTAGCGGCTAGCACAGATACGCAGTATTTT	CASSLAGLAASTDTQYF
few	TRBV5-4	TRBJ2-5	TRBD2	TGTGCCAGCAGCCAGGGACTAGCGGGAAAGCAAGAGACCCAGTACTTC	CASSQGLAGKQETQYF
few	TRBV30	TRBJ2-5	.	TGTGCCTGGAGTTTTCCAGTTACCGGGGTGCAAGAGACCCAGTACTTC	CAWSFPVTGVQETQYF
.	TRBV21-1	TRBJ1-1	.	TGTGCCAGCCGTGACAGGGAATGCACTGAAGCTTTCTTT	CASRDRECTEAFF
.	TRBV15	TRBJ2-5	.	TGTGCCACCGCAGACAGCCGGGAGGAGACCCAGTACTTC	CATADSREETQYF
.	TRBV5-4	TRBJ2-2	.	TGTGCCAGCAGCTCTCAGGCCGGGGAGCTGTTTTTT	CASSSQAGELFF
once	TRBV29-1	TRBJ2-7	TRBD1	TGCAGCGTTGGGGAACGGGACAGATCGGCTGGCGAGCAGTACTTC	CSVGERDRSAGEQYF
.	TRBV28	TRBJ1-2	.	TGTGCCAGCAGTTTTTCCTTAGAATATGGCTACACCTTC	CASSFSLEYGYTF
.	TRBV7-9	TRBJ2-7	.	TGTGCCAGCAGCTTAGATACAGGGAGAGAGCAGTACTTC	CASSLDTGREQYF